This T cell receptor beta chain was recorded in a study of shared clonotypes between healthy human individuals. The CDR3 is 13 residues long. The trim removed 5 bases at V and 5 bases at J, leaving 5 bases unmatched. Germline V gives CDR1 WNHNN, CDR2 SYGVQD (reference sequence). The authors ran the assay at deep level. Sequencing was performed with immunoSEQ multiplex PCR; in TCRdb, only in-frame clones are kept and a portion is missing. The table shows some 450,000 clones, with roughly four fifths occurring only once. This chain links TRBV10-1 with TRBJ2-7, with 8 nucleotides matching TRBD1. Sequencing input: PBMCs. This TCR was sampled from a middle-aged woman in good health. Some clones in this sample may be carry-over from other donors' samples. CDR3 protein: CASSPGGLHEQYF. For the CDR3, the DNA is TGCGCCAGCAGTCCAGGGGGCTTGCACGAGCAGTACTTC.